The clone carrying this TCR beta chain appeared once. Its antigen is undetermined. This sample was taken from a study of cytomegalovirus exposure and HLA in healthy donors. Whole-study findings and limits: As a later analysis revealed, the rate of TCR association differed by HLA locus, with DRB1 most and HLA-C fewest.

Amplification used 60 Vbeta primers and 13 Jbeta primers. The repertoire was sequenced with immunoSEQ multiplex PCR; TCRdb's copy has only in-frame clones and lacks some. The sample consists of roughly 100,000 clones, around two thirds of them appearing once. The CDR3 has 12 residues. Germline V CDR1 and CDR2: SEHNR, FQNEAQ (reference sequence). The germline V and J ends were trimmed by 1 base and 5 bases, with 5 bases remaining between them. The sample was PBMCs. The TCR sequence derives from a man aged 50 or older in good health and CMV-seropositive. The gene calls are TRBV7-9 and TRBJ2-5, with D unresolved. CDR3 sequence: CASSLDMETQYF. The DNA for the CDR3 is TGTGCCAGCAGCTTAGATATGGAGACCCAGTACTTC.